A single sample is the source of the 7 T cell receptor beta chains below, sequenced in a study of T cells in Graves' hyperthyroidism and ophthalmopathy. Regions amplified from RNA transcripts were the TCR beta CDR3 regions. The HTBI primer set drove a first-round RT-PCR of the TCR CDR3. TCRdb ran MiXCR on the multiplex PCR reads and lists one entry per CDR3 protein. The table lists more than 500,000 distinct CDR3 sequences, roughly 14% of them singletons. The sequenced sample consisted of blood. The receptors here all came from a woman aged 40-49 years with Graves' ophthalmopathy.

This clonotype was counted at least ten times. The genes are TRBV12-3 or TRBV12-4 and TRBJ2-4; no definite D call. Trimming took off 6 bases at V and 5 bases at J, with 11 bases between the two ends. The CDR3 consists of 13 residues. The CDR3 loop reads CASSPPDQNIQYF. The DNA of the CDR3 is TGTGCCAGCAGCCCACCCGACCAAAACATTCAGTACTTC.

This clonotype has ten or more counts. The V and J genes are TRBV7-2 and TRBJ2-7; 8 nucleotides agree with TRBD1. The length of the CDR3 is 14 residues. With V trimmed by 1 base and J by 8 bases, 7 bases remained unmatched. Per the germline V gene, CDR1 is SGHTA and CDR2 is FQGNSA. The CDR3 bases are TGTGCCAGCAGCTTAGGAGGACAGGGACAAAAGCAGTACTTC. Its protein is CASSLGGQGQKQYF.

In this sample, this clonotype turned up a few times. This chain connects TRBV6-1 to TRBJ1-3; D is ambiguous. This CDR3 has 16 residues. The germline gives CDR1 MNHNS, CDR2 SASEGT. Trimming shortened V by 8 bases and J by 4 bases, and 21 bases separated the two germline ends. DNA of the CDR3: TGTGCCAGCGGGTTCTCAGGAGTATCGCGGGGAAACACCATATATTTT. Its translation is CASGFSGVSRGNTIYF.

This clonotype was seen repeatedly, ten times or more. This chain links TRBV28 with TRBJ2-5; 8 positions agree with TRBD2. This CDR3 has 17 residues. V shed 6 bases, J shed 5 bases, and the junction held 17 bases outside the gene matches. CDR1 and CDR2 (germline): MDHEN, SYDVKM. The CDR3 loop reads CASSPVPREAYGETQYF. CDR3 DNA sequence: TGTGCCAGCAGCCCTGTGCCGCGGGAGGCGTACGGGGAGACCCAGTACTTC.

This clonotype was seen at least ten times. The chain links TRBV29-1 to TRBJ1-1, with unresolved D. This CDR3 has 13 residues. V lost 4 bases and J lost 1, with 10 bases in between. The germline CDR1 and CDR2 sequences are SQVTM and ANQGSEA. Written as DNA, the CDR3 is TGCAGCGTTGCTAGCACAAGGAACACTGAAGCTTTCTTT. Translating it yields CSVASTRNTEAFF.

At least ten counts were recorded for this clonotype. The genes are TRBV6-2 or TRBV6-3 and TRBJ2-5; D remains unclear. Looked up from germline, CDR1 is MNHEY and CDR2 is SVGEGT. Trimming removed 7 bases from V and 2 bases from J, with 14 bases in between. This CDR3 has 14 residues. The CDR3 nucleotides read TGTGCCAGCAATAGGAATGGGCCACAAGAGACCCAGTACTTC. It encodes CASNRNGPQETQYF.

The CDR3 nucleotides read TGTGCCAGCAGCGTAGGCGGGACGACAGGGAACTCCTACGAGCAGTACTTC. It encodes CASSVGGTTGNSYEQYF. This chain uses TRBV9 with TRBJ2-7; TRBD1 might be the D (7 bases). The CDR3 sequence is 17 residues long. Deletions cut 0 bases from V and 0 bases from J, with 16 bases between. Per the germline V gene, CDR1 is SGDLS and CDR2 is YYNGEE.